This TCR beta chain comes out of a study of T cell repertoires in cytomegalovirus infection. Study-level information: TCR beta signatures that were public indicated CMV infection and matching HLA type. Study results and caveats: HLA-C-restricted CMV-specific TCR beta clonotypes prevailed in the ex vivo response. Using cumulative public TCR beta family frequency, the authors identified those who carried CMV together with the relevant HLA.

Deletions cut 0 bases from V and 2 bases from J, with 11 bases between. The CDR3 spans 16 residues. CDR1 and CDR2 from the germline V gene are SGHRS and YFSETQ. TCRdb itself ran the reads through MiXCR, one entry per CDR3 protein. The sample has roughly 230,000 distinct CDR3 sequences; about a sixth are singletons. About this clonotype: The antigen is unknown.

This clonotype was obtained from a human donor in good health (CMV status not recorded). Some clones in this sample may be carry-over from other donors' samples. The sequenced sample consisted of CD8+ T cells from PBMCs. The rearrangement joins TRBV5-1 to TRBJ2-2; D is unclear. Here the CDR3 DNA reads TGCGCCAGCAGCTTGGACCTGGGAACCAACACCGGGGAGCTGTTTTTT. This sequence encodes CASSLDLGTNTGELFF.